Below are 10 T cell receptor beta chains sequenced from a single sample in a study of naive and memory T cell subsets. Four PCR rounds used nested alpha and beta constant region primers plus the SP2 primer. From the 5' RACE reads, TCRdb called clonotypes with MiXCR, one entry per CDR3 protein. This sample has more than 50,000 distinct CDR3 sequences, with approximately 8% found just once. The library had UMIs added by 3' ligation of an oligonucleotide to TCR cDNA. The receptors derive from a female donor in good health.

Many counts were recorded for this clonotype. The chain carries TRBV28 and TRBJ2-4; 11 nucleotides line up with TRBD2. The germline CDR1 and CDR2 sequences are MDHEN and SYDVKM. CDR3 size: 16 residues. The V segment lost 4 bases and the J segment 2 bases; nucleotides outside the gene matches: 4. DNA for the CDR3: TGTGCCAGCAGTTCACTGACTAGCGGGACCAAAAACATTCAGTACTTC. It specifies CASSSLTSGTKNIQYF.

This clonotype has ten or more counts. CDR3 sequence: CSVESVLAGGYNEQFF. The CDR3, as DNA: TGCAGCGTTGAAAGCGTACTAGCGGGAGGGTACAATGAGCAGTTCTTC. V usage is TRBV29-1 and J usage is TRBJ2-1; 13 bases are a match to TRBD2. In germline, CDR1 is SQVTM, CDR2 ANQGSEA. Unmatched junction bases numbered 5, after V lost 2 bases and J lost 4 bases. This CDR3 spans 16 amino acids.

The chain combines TRBV7-9 with TRBJ2-7, with 7 bases that match TRBD1. The CDR3 is made up of 12 amino acids. The V segment lost 4 bases and the J segment 5 bases; nucleotides outside the gene matches: 2. CDR1 SEHNR and CDR2 FQNEAQ come from the germline V gene (reference sequence). CDR3 DNA: TGTGCCAGCAGCTCAGGGACAGACGAGCAGTACTTC. This codes for CASSSGTDEQYF. The variable domain in full, completed from reference TRBV7-9 and TRBJ2-7, reads DTGVSQNPRHKITKRGQNVTFRCDPISEHNRLYWYRQTLGQGPEFLTYFQNEAQLEKSRLLSDRFSAERPKGSFSTLEIQRTEQGDSAMYLCASSSGTDEQYFGPGTRLTVT.

This clonotype was detected only a few times. The chain couples TRBV5-1 to TRBJ2-7; D is unclear. The ends were cut back, 0 bases at V and 5 bases at J, with 9 bases in the middle. Germline CDR1 reads SGHRS; CDR2 reads YFSETQ. The CDR3 is 13 amino acids. The chain's CDR3 is CASSLGVQNEQYF. In DNA form, the CDR3 reads TGCGCCAGCAGCTTGGGGGTCCAGAACGAGCAGTACTTC.

This chain links TRBV5-6 with TRBJ2-3; possible D gene TRBD1, 5 bases. Germline values: CDR1 SGHDT, CDR2 YYEEEE. The V gene lost 0 bases and the J gene lost 2 bases, with 7 bases spanning the gap. CDR3 size: 14 residues. CDR3 DNA sequence: TGTGCCAGCAGCTTGGCCAGGGTCACAGATACGCAGTATTTT. This codes for CASSLARVTDTQYF.

In its sample, this clonotype was seen a few times. This chain connects TRBV6-1 to TRBJ2-1, with D uncertain. CDR1 and CDR2 (germline): MNHNS, SASEGT. Trimming cost V 2 bases and J 9 bases, with 14 bases left between them. This CDR3 contains 14 residues. The CDR3 here is CASSELTSRSEQFF. In DNA, the CDR3 is TGTGCCAGCAGTGAACTGACGTCCCGCAGTGAGCAGTTCTTC.

In DNA form, the CDR3 reads TGTGCCAGCAGTTCCGAGACAGATAGCAATCAGCCCCAGCATTTT. Its protein product is CASSSETDSNQPQHF. The rearrangement joins TRBV27 to TRBJ1-5; TRBD1 is a possible D gene (5 bases). The length of the CDR3 is 15 residues. V dropped 4 bases and J dropped 0 bases, with 10 bases sitting between them. Per germline, CDR1 MNHEY and CDR2 SMNVEV (reference sequence).

This clonotype was counted a few times. V gene TRBV6-1 combines with J gene TRBJ1-2; D is perhaps TRBD1 (5 bases). Germline CDR1 and CDR2: MNHNS and SASEGT. The CDR3 consists of 15 residues. V was pared by 2 bases and J by 0 bases, with 10 bases between. The CDR3 coding sequence is TGTGCCAGCAGTGAACAGGGACCCACTAACTATGGCTACACCTTC. Amino acids: CASSEQGPTNYGYTF.

This sequence joins TRBV23-1 and TRBJ2-3; the D gene is possibly TRBD1 (5 bases). TRBV23-1 counts as an open reading frame of uncertain function. Between the trimmed V and J ends, which lost 7 bases and 6 bases, there was a span of 5 bases. This CDR3 is built from 10 residues. The CDR3 region is CASKGDTQYF. CDR3 sequence (DNA): TGCGCCAGCAAGGGGGATACGCAGTATTTT.

V gene TRBV10-3 combines with J gene TRBJ2-3; 9 bases match TRBD2. The germline CDR1 and CDR2 sequences are ENHRY and SYGVKD. Trimming cost V 3 bases and J 10 bases; bases outside gene matches: 8. This CDR3 has 14 amino acids. The CDR3 protein is CAISDGLAGRAQYF. CDR3 DNA sequence: TGTGCCATCAGTGATGGCCTAGCGGGGAGGGCGCAGTATTTT.